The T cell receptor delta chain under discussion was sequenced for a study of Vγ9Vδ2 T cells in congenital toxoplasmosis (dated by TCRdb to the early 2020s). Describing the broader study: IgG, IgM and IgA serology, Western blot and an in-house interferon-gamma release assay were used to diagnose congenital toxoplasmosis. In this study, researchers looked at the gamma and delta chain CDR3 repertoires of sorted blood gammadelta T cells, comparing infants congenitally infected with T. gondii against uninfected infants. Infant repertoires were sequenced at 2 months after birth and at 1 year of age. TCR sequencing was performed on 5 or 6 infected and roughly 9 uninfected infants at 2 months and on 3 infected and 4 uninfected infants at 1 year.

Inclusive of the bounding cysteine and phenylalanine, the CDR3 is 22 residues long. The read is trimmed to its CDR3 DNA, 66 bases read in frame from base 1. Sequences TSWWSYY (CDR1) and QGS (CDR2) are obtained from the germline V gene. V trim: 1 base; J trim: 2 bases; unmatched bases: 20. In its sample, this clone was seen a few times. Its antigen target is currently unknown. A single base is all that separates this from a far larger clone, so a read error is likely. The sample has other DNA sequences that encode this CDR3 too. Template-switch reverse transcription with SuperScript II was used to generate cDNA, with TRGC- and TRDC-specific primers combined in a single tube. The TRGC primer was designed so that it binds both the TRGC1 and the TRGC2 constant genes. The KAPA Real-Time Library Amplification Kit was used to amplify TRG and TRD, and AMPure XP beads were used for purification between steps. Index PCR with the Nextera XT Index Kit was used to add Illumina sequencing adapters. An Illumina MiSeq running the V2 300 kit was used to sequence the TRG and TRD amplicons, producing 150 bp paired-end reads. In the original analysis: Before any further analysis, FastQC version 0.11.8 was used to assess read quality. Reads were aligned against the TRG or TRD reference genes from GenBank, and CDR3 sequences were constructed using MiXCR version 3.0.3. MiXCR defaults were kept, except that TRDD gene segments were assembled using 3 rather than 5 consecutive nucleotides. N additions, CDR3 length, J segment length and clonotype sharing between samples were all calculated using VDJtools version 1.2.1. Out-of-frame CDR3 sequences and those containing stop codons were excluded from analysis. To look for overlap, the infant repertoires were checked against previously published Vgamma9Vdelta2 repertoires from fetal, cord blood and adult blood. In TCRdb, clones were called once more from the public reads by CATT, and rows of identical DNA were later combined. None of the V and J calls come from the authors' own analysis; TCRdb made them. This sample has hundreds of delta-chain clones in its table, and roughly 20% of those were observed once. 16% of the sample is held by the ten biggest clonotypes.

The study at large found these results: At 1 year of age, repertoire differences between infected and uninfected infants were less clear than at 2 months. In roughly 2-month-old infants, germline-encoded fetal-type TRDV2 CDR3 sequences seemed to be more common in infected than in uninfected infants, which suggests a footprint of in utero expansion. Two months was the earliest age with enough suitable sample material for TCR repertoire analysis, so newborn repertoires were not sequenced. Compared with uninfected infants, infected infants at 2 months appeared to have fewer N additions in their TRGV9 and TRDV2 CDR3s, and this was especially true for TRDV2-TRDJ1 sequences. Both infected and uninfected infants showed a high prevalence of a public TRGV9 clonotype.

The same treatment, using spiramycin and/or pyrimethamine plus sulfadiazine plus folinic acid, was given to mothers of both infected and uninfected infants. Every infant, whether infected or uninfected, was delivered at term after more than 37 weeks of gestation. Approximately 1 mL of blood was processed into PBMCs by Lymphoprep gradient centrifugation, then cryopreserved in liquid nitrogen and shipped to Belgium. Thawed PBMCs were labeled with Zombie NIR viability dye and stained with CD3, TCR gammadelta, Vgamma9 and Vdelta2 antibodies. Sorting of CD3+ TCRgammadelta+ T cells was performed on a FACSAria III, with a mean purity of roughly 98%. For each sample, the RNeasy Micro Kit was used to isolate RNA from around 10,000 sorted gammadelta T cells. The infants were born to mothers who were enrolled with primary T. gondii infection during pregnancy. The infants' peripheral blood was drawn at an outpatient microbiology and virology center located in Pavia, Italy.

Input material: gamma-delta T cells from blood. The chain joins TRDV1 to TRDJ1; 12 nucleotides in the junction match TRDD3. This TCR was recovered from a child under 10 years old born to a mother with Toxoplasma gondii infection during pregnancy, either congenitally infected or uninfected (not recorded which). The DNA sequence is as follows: TGTGCTCTTGGGGAACCACCCCCCCTACCCAACTGGGGGATACTGAGGACCGATAAACTCATCTTT. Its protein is CALGEPPPLPNWGILRTDKLIF.